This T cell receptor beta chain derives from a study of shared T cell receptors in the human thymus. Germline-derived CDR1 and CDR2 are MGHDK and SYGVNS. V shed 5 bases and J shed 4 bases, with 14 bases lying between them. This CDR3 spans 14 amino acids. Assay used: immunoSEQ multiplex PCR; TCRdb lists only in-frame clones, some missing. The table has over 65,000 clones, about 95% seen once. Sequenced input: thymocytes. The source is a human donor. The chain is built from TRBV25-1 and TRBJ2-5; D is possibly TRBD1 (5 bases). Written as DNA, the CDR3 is TGTGCCAGCAGTCGCCCAGGGCGTGGAGAGACCCAGTACTTC. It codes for CASSRPGRGETQYF.